Below, 18 T cell receptor beta chains from the same sample are listed, as sequenced in a study of beta chain features in type 1 diabetes. All of the isolated RNA was reverse transcribed, so expressed TCRB transcripts were sequenced. Assay: immunoSEQ multiplex PCR; the TCRdb copy retains only in-frame clones and omits some. The sample contains around 170,000 clones, approximately 9% of which appear only once. The sample comprised central memory CD4+ T cells from blood. These receptor sequences come from a young woman in good health.

This clone was recorded a few times. The rearrangement links TRBV11-2 to TRBJ2-1; D is possibly TRBD1 (6 bases). This CDR3 comprises 14 residues. V lost 1 base, J lost 9 bases, and 13 bases lay in between. Germline-derived CDR1 and CDR2 are SGHAT and FQNNGV. CDR3 protein: CASSLVLTRGEQFF. For the CDR3, the DNA is TGTGCCAGCAGCTTAGTACTAACCAGGGGTGAGCAGTTCTTC.

Of note for this clone: Since a much larger clone is just one base distant, this may be a read error. The rearrangement links TRBV7-9 to TRBJ1-1; D gene ambiguous. Per germline, CDR1 SEHNR and CDR2 FQNEAQ (reference sequence). The CDR3 has 13 residues. V lost 1 base, J lost 1 base, and 4 bases lay in between. CDR3 DNA: TGTGCCAGCAGCTTAGATCAGAACACTGAAGCTTTCTTT. Residues: CASSLDQNTEAFF.

This clone has just a few counts. The V and J genes are TRBV10-3 and TRBJ2-3, with TRBD2 as a possible D gene (6 bases). The CDR3 contains 16 residues. The germline gives CDR1 ENHRY, CDR2 SYGVKD. Trimming left V 2 bases short and J 3 bases short, with 15 bases between. This CDR3 is CAISEHFGRGTDTQYF. The CDR3 DNA follows: TGTGCCATCAGTGAGCATTTCGGGAGAGGTACAGATACGCAGTATTTT.

This rearrangement joins TRBV14 to TRBJ2-1; 7 nucleotides match TRBD2. Germline CDR1 and CDR2: SGHDN and FVKESK. The CDR3 has 16 amino acids. J was trimmed by 6 bases and V by 3 bases; bases with no gene match: 11. Here the CDR3 DNA reads TGTGCCAGCAGCCAGCTTAGCGGGTGGAGGGGCAATGAGCAGTTCTTC. It is translated as CASSQLSGWRGNEQFF.

The chain is built from TRBV5-4 and TRBJ2-7, with 11 bases lining up with TRBD1. Germline V gene sequence: CDR1 SGHNT, CDR2 YYREEE (reference sequence). The CDR3 contains 15 residues. Trimming removed 0 bases from V and 3 bases from J; junction bases left unmatched: 2. CDR3 DNA sequence: TGTGCCAGCAGCTTGGCCGGGACAGGGGGCTACGAGCAGTACTTC. This sequence encodes CASSLAGTGGYEQYF.

This rearrangement joins TRBV28 to TRBJ1-4; TRBD1 might be the D (6 bases). CDR3 size: 14 residues. V lost 6 bases and J lost 5, with 13 bases in between. CDR1 and CDR2 (germline): MDHEN, SYDVKM. The CDR3 coding sequence is TGTGCCAGCAGAGTCGGTGGGACAAATGAAAAACTGTTTTTT. Translated: CASRVGGTNEKLFF.

This clone came up a few times. This chain links TRBV30 with TRBJ2-2; TRBD1 agrees at 8 bases. There are 14 residues in the CDR3. V lost 5 bases to trimming and J lost 5 bases; unmatched junction nucleotides: 7. Germline-derived CDR1 and CDR2 are GTSNPN and SVGIG (reference sequence). The chain's CDR3 is CAWAPDRVTGELFF. The CDR3 bases are TGTGCCTGGGCCCCGGACAGGGTTACCGGGGAGCTGTTTTTT.

This clone has a handful of counts. The CDR3 nucleotides read TGCGCCAGCAGCCAAGATTACGGGAGTCGGGATACGCAGTATTTT. It yields the protein CASSQDYGSRDTQYF. V is TRBV4-1 and J is TRBJ2-3; a weak D match, TRBD2 (6 bases). Trimming cost V 0 bases and J 6 bases, with 13 bases left between them. Per the germline V gene, CDR1 is MGHRA and CDR2 is YSYEKL. The CDR3 totals 15 residues.

The J gene is TRBJ1-2, the V gene TRBV5-6; the D gene is possibly TRBD1 (6 bases). Trimming pared 2 bases from V and 8 bases from J, leaving 16 bases between. Germline CDR1 is SGHDT and CDR2 is YYEEEE. The CDR3 spans 14 residues. CDR3 loop: CASSFLTGGRGYTF. As DNA, the CDR3 is TGTGCCAGCAGCTTTCTTACGGGGGGCCGGGGCTACACCTTC.

This clone was recorded at least ten times. This rearrangement joins TRBV5-4 to TRBJ2-3; no definite D call. With 2 bases removed from V and 0 bases from J, the gap between germline ends came to 4 bases. From germline, CDR1 is SGHNT and CDR2 YYREEE (reference sequence). CDR3 size: 13 residues. The CDR3 nucleotides read TGTGCCAGCAGCTTTTCAAGCACAGATACGCAGTATTTT. Its protein product is CASSFSSTDTQYF.

This clone was seen repeatedly, ten times or more. The chain has TRBV25-1 and TRBJ1-2, with a tentative D call TRBD1 (5 bases). The CDR3 spans 14 residues. V was pared by 4 bases and J by 8 bases, with 17 bases between. Germline V gene data show CDR1 as MGHDK and CDR2 as SYGVNS. Here the CDR3 DNA reads TGTGCCAGCAGTGTTCCCGGGACTATCGGGGGCTACACCTTC. Translation gives CASSVPGTIGGYTF.

The chain has TRBV18 and TRBJ2-5; D perhaps matches TRBD2 (5 bases). Germline CDR1 and CDR2: KGHSH and LQKENI. The CDR3 loop spans 13 amino acids. The V end was cut by 4 bases, the J end by 12 bases, with 18 bases between. The chain's CDR3 is CASSLAHPGREYF. The CDR3 nucleotides read TGTGCCAGCTCACTTGCTCATCCTGGGCGGGAGTACTTC.

This chain links TRBV2 with TRBJ2-1; D perhaps matches TRBD1 (6 bases). This CDR3 has 12 residues. Germline CDR1 reads SNHLY; CDR2 reads FYNNEI. V was trimmed by 0 bases and J by 11 bases, leaving 8 bases between them. The CDR3 DNA sequence: TGTGCCAGCAGTGAAGCAGGGGGAAAGCAGTTCTTC. Translated, it gives CASSEAGGKQFF.

The J gene is TRBJ1-4, the V gene TRBV7-3; maybe TRBD1 (5 bases). From germline, CDR1 is SGHTA and CDR2 FQGTGA. The CDR3 extends over 16 amino acids. V lost 2 bases and J lost 2, with 12 bases in between. CDR3 nucleotide sequence: TGTGCCAGCAGCTTACAGGGAGCGGGGACTAATGAAAAACTGTTTTTT. Translation gives CASSLQGAGTNEKLFF.

A few counts support this clone. The chain uses TRBV7-9 and TRBJ2-2, with D unclear. The CDR3 spans 12 residues. Germline CDR1 SEHNR, CDR2 FQNEAQ (reference sequence). Trimming removed 2 bases at V and 7 bases at J, with 5 bases between. The CDR3 loop reads CASSLLSGELFF. The DNA for the CDR3 is TGTGCCAGCAGCTTATTGAGCGGGGAGCTGTTTTTT.

The CDR3, as DNA: TGTGCCAGCAGTGAGGCCAGCGTTAATGAAAAACTGTTTTTT. As protein: CASSEASVNEKLFF. This sequence joins TRBV2 and TRBJ1-4, with no clear D. The CDR3 has 14 amino acids. Germline lookup yields CDR1 SNHLY and CDR2 FYNNEI. V was clipped by 3 bases and J by 4 bases, with 9 bases between them.

The chain carries TRBV6-5 and TRBJ1-5; D remains ambiguous. The germline V gene encodes CDR1 MNHEY and CDR2 SVGAGI. Trimming removed 6 bases from V and 5 bases from J, with 14 bases in between. The CDR3 sequence is 14 residues long. The CDR3 protein is CASRALQVDQPQHF. CDR3 sequence (DNA): TGTGCCAGCAGGGCTCTGCAGGTTGATCAGCCCCAGCATTTT.

CDR3 residues: CASSLTDFGNTIYF. The CDR3, as DNA: TGTGCCAGCAGCTTAACCGACTTCGGAAACACCATATATTTT. This chain links TRBV11-2 with TRBJ1-3; D not certain. The CDR3 has 14 amino acids. Germline lookup yields CDR1 SGHAT and CDR2 FQNNGV. V lost 2 bases to trimming and J lost 4 bases, with 9 bases between them.